A single sample is the source of the 22 T cell receptor beta chains below, sequenced in a study of T cell responses to AZD1222 COVID-19 vaccine. Data came from immunoSEQ multiplex PCR; TCRdb stores just in-frame clones and leaves some out. Found here are roughly 180,000 clones, 88% of them singletons; the top ten hold roughly 0.49%. The sequenced sample was peripheral blood, obtained on day 0 of AZD1222 vaccination. Receptors were obtained from an adult in good health.

The chain employs TRBV30 and TRBJ1-4; D might be TRBD1 (6 bases). Germline values: CDR1 GTSNPN, CDR2 SVGIG (reference sequence). The V gene lost 1 base and the J gene lost 8 bases, with 11 bases spanning the gap. CDR3 length equals 13 residues. The CDR3 region is CAWSGGGPEKLFF. The DNA for the CDR3 is TGTGCCTGGAGTGGGGGGGGGCCCGAAAAACTGTTTTTT.

This chain uses TRBV5-4 with TRBJ2-3; 8 positions match TRBD1. Unmatched junction bases numbered 10, after V lost 2 bases and J lost 5 bases. The CDR3 totals 16 residues. Germline V gene lookup returns CDR1 SGHNT and CDR2 YYREEE (reference sequence). In DNA, the CDR3 is TGTGCCAGCAGCTTCTTGGGGACAGGAAGCGGAGATACGCAGTATTTT. Residues: CASSFLGTGSGDTQYF.

A single count supports this clone. The rearrangement joins TRBV29-1 to TRBJ1-1, with a weak D call TRBD1 (5 bases). This CDR3 has 12 amino acids. V gave up 3 bases and J gave up 4 bases, with 9 bases separating them. Germline CDR1 is SQVTM and CDR2 is ANQGSEA. The CDR3, as DNA: TGCAGCGTTGAGGGGGATATCACTGAAGCTTTCTTT. It is translated as CSVEGDITEAFF.

V and J are TRBV4-3 and TRBJ2-7, with 10 bases matching TRBD1. Trimming removed 4 bases from V and 5 bases from J; junction bases left unmatched: 2. The CDR3 has 13 residues. The germline gives CDR1 LGHNA, CDR2 YSLEER. CDR3 nucleotides: TGCGCCAGCAGCCTAGGACAGGGGGACGAGCAGTACTTC. This gives the protein CASSLGQGDEQYF.

This clone was seen a single time. This sequence joins TRBV4-3 and TRBJ2-6, with 8 bases lining up with TRBD1. The CDR3 has 16 residues. V lost 0 bases to trimming and J lost 3 bases; unmatched junction nucleotides: 1. CDR1 is LGHNA and CDR2 is YSLEER in the germline V gene. The CDR3 loop is CASSQDDRGGANVLTF. The CDR3, as DNA: TGCGCCAGCAGCCAAGATGACAGGGGTGGGGCCAACGTCCTGACTTTC.

The chain links TRBV28 to TRBJ2-5; TRBD2 aligns across 9 bases. Per germline, CDR1 MDHEN and CDR2 SYDVKM. There are 15 residues in the CDR3. V was clipped by 10 bases and J by 2 bases; unmatched bases: 11. CDR3 amino acids: CATQFGLAKQETQYF. The CDR3 DNA is TGTGCCACCCAGTTTGGACTAGCGAAACAAGAGACCCAGTACTTC.

The rearrangement uses TRBV6-6 and TRBJ1-5, with D possibly TRBD1 on 6 matching bases. The V end lost 6 bases, the J end lost 3 bases, and 12 bases lay between the germline ends. The CDR3 has 14 amino acids. Germline V gives CDR1 MNHNY, CDR2 SVGAGI (reference sequence). DNA for the CDR3: TGTGCCAGCAGCCGCGGGACACTCAATCAGCCCCAGCATTTT. Translated, it gives CASSRGTLNQPQHF.

The rearrangement uses TRBV5-4 and TRBJ2-3; 12 nucleotides align to TRBD2. The germline V gene has CDR1 SGHNT and CDR2 YYREEE (reference sequence). With V trimmed by 3 bases and J by 0 bases, 5 bases remained unmatched. There are 17 residues in the CDR3. For the CDR3, the DNA is TGTGCCAGCAGCTCAGGACTAGCGGGATTGAGCACAGATACGCAGTATTTT. Residues: CASSSGLAGLSTDTQYF.

The chain links TRBV4-1 to TRBJ1-3; D is ambiguous. V was clipped by 2 bases and J by 0 bases, with 8 bases between them. This CDR3 has 15 residues. CDR1 MGHRA and CDR2 YSYEKL come from the germline V gene. The chain's CDR3 is CASSQQAGSGNTIYF. The CDR3, as DNA: TGCGCCAGCAGCCAACAGGCGGGCTCTGGAAACACCATATATTTT.

This chain links TRBV30 with TRBJ1-5; D remains ambiguous. V lost 0 bases and J 3 bases, leaving 3 bases between the germline ends. Germline V lookup: CDR1 GTSNPN, CDR2 SVGIG (reference sequence). This CDR3 comprises 12 residues. CDR3 DNA sequence: TGTGCCTGGAGTGTACCCAATCAGCCCCAGCATTTT. Translated: CAWSVPNQPQHF.

The gene calls are TRBV11-3 and TRBJ2-3, with no clear D. Germline CDR1 reads SGHNT; CDR2 reads YENEEA. Trimming pared 1 base from V and 6 bases from J, leaving 8 bases between. There are 13 residues in the CDR3. The CDR3 is CASSLGQADTQYF. In DNA form, the CDR3 reads TGTGCCAGCAGCTTAGGGCAGGCGGATACGCAGTATTTT.

The J gene is TRBJ1-1, the V gene TRBV5-4, with D perhaps matching TRBD1 (6 bases). Germline V gives CDR1 SGHNT, CDR2 YYREEE (reference sequence). There are 14 residues in the CDR3. V was cut by 3 bases and J by 1 base, with 10 bases left in between. CDR3 in DNA: TGTGCCAGCAGCTCCCTAGGGGGGAACACTGAAGCTTTCTTT. Translated, it gives CASSSLGGNTEAFF.

This CDR3 is CASSLGQGNEKLFF. CDR3 sequence (DNA): TGTGCCAGCAGCTTGGGACAGGGGAATGAAAAACTGTTTTTT. The chain carries TRBV7-2 and TRBJ1-4; 10 bases are shared with TRBD1. The CDR3 loop spans 14 amino acids. After removal of 3 bases from V and 5 bases from J, the junction contained 0 bases not matched to a gene. CDR1 is SGHTA and CDR2 is FQGNSA in the germline V gene.

The genes are TRBV12-5 and TRBJ1-5, with D maybe TRBD1 (5 bases). CDR3 size: 15 residues. Between the trimmed V and J ends, which lost 6 bases and 4 bases, there was a span of 16 bases. Germline V gene lookup returns CDR1 LGHNT and CDR2 FRNRAP. Here the CDR3 reads CASGPRDPANQPQHF. The CDR3, as DNA: TGTGCTAGTGGCCCCAGGGACCCAGCAAATCAGCCCCAGCATTTT.

J is TRBJ2-2 and V is TRBV24-1; a possible D gene is TRBD1 (7 bases). Germline assignment: CDR1 KGHDR and CDR2 SFDVKD. CDR3 length: 17 amino acids. Trimming took 0 bases from V and 1 from J, leaving 11 bases between them. The CDR3 sequence is CATSDLGGTENTGELFF. CDR3 bases: TGTGCCACCAGTGATTTGGGAGGGACAGAGAACACCGGGGAGCTGTTTTTT.

CDR3 sequence: CASSIDSGTGGVLGNQPQHF. CDR3 in DNA: TGTGCCAGTAGTATAGACTCCGGGACAGGGGGCGTCTTGGGCAATCAGCCCCAGCATTTT. The V gene is TRBV19, the J gene TRBJ1-5; 12 nucleotides agree with TRBD1. The V and J ends lost 0 bases and 2 bases, in that order; junction bases with no gene match: 11. Germline V gene sequence: CDR1 LNHDA, CDR2 SQIVND (reference sequence). The CDR3 loop spans 20 amino acids.

This chain joins TRBV7-9 and TRBJ2-2; D is undetermined. Trimming left V 7 bases short and J 9 bases short, with 9 bases between. This CDR3 region has 11 residues. The V gene's germline CDR1 is SEHNR and CDR2 FQNEAQ (reference sequence). Here the CDR3 reads CASTTGRELFF. DNA for the CDR3: TGTGCCAGCACCACTGGCCGGGAGCTGTTTTTT.

J is TRBJ1-2 and V is TRBV7-9, with 12 bases aligning to TRBD1. V lost 5 bases to trimming and J lost 4 bases; unmatched junction nucleotides: 8. The CDR3 runs to 16 residues. Germline V gives CDR1 SEHNR, CDR2 FQNEAQ (reference sequence). This CDR3 is CASSPPGTGGIYGYTF. CDR3 nucleotide sequence: TGTGCCAGCAGCCCGCCCGGGACAGGGGGCATCTATGGCTACACCTTC.

The chain joins TRBV4-1 to TRBJ2-1, with 11 bases aligning to TRBD2. Trimming at V came to 3 bases and at J to 2 bases, leaving 3 bases not matched to a gene. The CDR3 sequence is 16 residues long. In germline, CDR1 is MGHRA, CDR2 YSYEKL. The CDR3 sequence: CASSQGTSGPYNEQFF. In nucleotides, the CDR3 is TGCGCCAGCAGCCAGGGGACTAGCGGTCCCTACAATGAGCAGTTCTTC.

V usage is TRBV19 and J usage is TRBJ2-5; 7 bases map to TRBD1. Germline CDR1 reads LNHDA; CDR2 reads SQIVND (reference sequence). The CDR3 runs 15 residues. The J segment lost 2 bases and the V segment lost 8 bases, leaving 11 bases of the junction unmatched. For the CDR3, the DNA is TGTGCCAGTGCCCCGACAGGGTTGAGGCAAGAGACCCAGTACTTC. Amino acid sequence: CASAPTGLRQETQYF.

The V and J genes are TRBV9 and TRBJ2-5, with D tentatively TRBD2 (6 bases). The CDR3 runs 15 residues. Germline V gene sequence: CDR1 SGDLS, CDR2 YYNGEE. Deletions cut 2 bases from V and 5 bases from J, with 16 bases between. The CDR3 loop reads CASSVGSRAGETQYF. The CDR3 DNA reads TGTGCCAGCAGCGTCGGGAGTCGGGCTGGGGAGACCCAGTACTTC.

The gene calls are TRBV3-1 (or the pseudogene TRBV3-2) and TRBJ1-1; tentative D call: TRBD1 (5 bases). The CDR3 contains 12 residues. Germline values: CDR1 LGHDT, CDR2 YNNKEL (reference sequence). V lost 2 bases and J lost 11, with 12 bases in between. The CDR3 is CASSQTQGSAFF. The CDR3 nucleotides are TGTGCCAGCAGCCAAACCCAGGGTTCGGCTTTCTTT.